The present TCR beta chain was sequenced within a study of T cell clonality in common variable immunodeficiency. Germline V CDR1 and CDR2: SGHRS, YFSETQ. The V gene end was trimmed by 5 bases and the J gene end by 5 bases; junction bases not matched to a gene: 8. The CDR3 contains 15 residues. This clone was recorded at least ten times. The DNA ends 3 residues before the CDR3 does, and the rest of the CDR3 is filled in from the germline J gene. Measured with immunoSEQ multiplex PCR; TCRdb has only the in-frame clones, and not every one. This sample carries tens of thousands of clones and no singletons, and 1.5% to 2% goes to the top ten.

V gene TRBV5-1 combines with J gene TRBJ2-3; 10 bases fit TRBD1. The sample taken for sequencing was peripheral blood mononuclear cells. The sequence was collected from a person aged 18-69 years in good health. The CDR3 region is CASSRTGGAEDTQYF. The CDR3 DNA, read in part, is TGCGCCAGCAGTCGGACAGGGGGTGCGGAAGATACG.